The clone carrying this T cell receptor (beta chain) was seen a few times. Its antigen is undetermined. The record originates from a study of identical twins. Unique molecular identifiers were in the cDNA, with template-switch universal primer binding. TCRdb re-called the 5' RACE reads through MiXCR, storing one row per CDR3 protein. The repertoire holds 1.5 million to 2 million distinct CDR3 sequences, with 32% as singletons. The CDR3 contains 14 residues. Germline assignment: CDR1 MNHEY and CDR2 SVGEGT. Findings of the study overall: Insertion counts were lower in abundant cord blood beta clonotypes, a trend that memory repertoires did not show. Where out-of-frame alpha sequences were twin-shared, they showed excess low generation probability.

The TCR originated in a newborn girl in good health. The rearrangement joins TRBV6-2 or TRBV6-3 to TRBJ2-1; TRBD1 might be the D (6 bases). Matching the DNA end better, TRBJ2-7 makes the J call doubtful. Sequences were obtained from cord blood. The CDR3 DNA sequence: TGTGCCAGCAGCAAGCCTCAGGGGTTCGAGGAGCAGTACTTC. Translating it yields CASSKPQGFEEQYF.